The 18 T cell receptor beta chains given below trace back to one sample, sequenced in a study of regulatory T cells in long-lasting Graves disease. Assembly of TCR beta libraries relied on iRepertoire HTBI primers together with Arm-PCR of CDR3 regions. Using its own MiXCR run on the multiplex PCR reads, TCRdb lists one record per CDR3 protein. The sample has around 500,000 distinct CDR3 sequences, roughly 15% seen once. Time point given: newly diagnosed GD, antithyroid drugs for less than 3 months. Isolated PBMC RNA provided the starting material for the TCR library. This same sample was also part of a study on T cells in Graves' hyperthyroidism and ophthalmopathy.

Here the sequenced sample was peripheral blood mononuclear cells (PBMCs), taken at new diagnosis, from a patient treated with antithyroid drugs. Every receptor here comes from a woman aged 35-60 years with Graves disease.

This clonotype was found many times. The chain joins TRBV3-1 to TRBJ1-6; D is unresolved. In germline, CDR1 is LGHDT, CDR2 YNNKEL (reference sequence). The V end lost 1 base, the J end lost 7 bases, and 5 bases lay between the germline ends. This CDR3 has 13 amino acids. CDR3 DNA sequence: TGTGCCAGCAGCCAAGGGCAGAATTCACCCCTCCACTTT. Its protein is CASSQGQNSPLHF.

The V gene is TRBV19, the J gene TRBJ1-3; D is ambiguous. CDR3 length: 15 residues. Trimming pared 0 bases from V and 2 bases from J, leaving 8 bases between. The germline CDR1 and CDR2 sequences are LNHDA and SQIVND (reference sequence). The CDR3 reads CASSIELRAGNTIYF. The CDR3 nucleotides read TGTGCCAGTAGTATAGAGCTTCGGGCTGGAAACACCATATATTTT.

This clonotype showed up many times. The rearrangement joins TRBV4-2 to TRBJ2-3; D is unresolved. The CDR3 runs 13 residues. The germline gives CDR1 LGHNA, CDR2 YNFKEQ. V was trimmed by 0 bases and J by 2 bases, leaving 3 bases between them. CDR3 sequence reads: CASSQEPTDTQYF. For the CDR3, the DNA is TGTGCCAGCAGCCAAGAACCCACAGATACGCAGTATTTT.

This clonotype was seen many times. The rearrangement uses TRBV20-1 and TRBJ1-1, with D hard to call. The germline CDR1 and CDR2 sequences are DFQATT and SNEGSKA (reference sequence). The CDR3 contains 15 residues. The V and J ends lost 0 bases and 6 bases respectively, with 17 bases between them. The CDR3 protein is CSARDFRVVYSEAFF. The CDR3 DNA reads TGCAGTGCTAGAGATTTTAGGGTTGTCTACTCTGAAGCTTTCTTT.

This clonotype was seen many times. The genes are TRBV2 and TRBJ2-3; the match to TRBD2 covers 11 bases. V lost 6 bases and J lost 1; bases outside the gene matches: 6. Germline V gene lookup returns CDR1 SNHLY and CDR2 FYNNEI. This CDR3 region has 16 residues. The CDR3 nucleotides are TGTGCCAGCAGCAGCGAACTAGCGGGGGGCACAGATACGCAGTATTTT. Protein sequence: CASSSELAGGTDTQYF.

This clonotype was counted a few times. The V gene is TRBV6-1, the J gene TRBJ2-1, with 10 bases fitting TRBD1. Germline-derived CDR1 and CDR2 are MNHNS and SASEGT. Germline trimming cut 6 bases from V and 4 bases from J; bases unmatched to any gene: 3. The CDR3 spans 14 residues. Written as DNA, the CDR3 is TGTGCCAGCAGGACAGGGGGCGGGTACAATGAGCAGTTCTTC. Its protein product is CASRTGGGYNEQFF.

The chain uses TRBV15 and TRBJ2-1, with a weak D call TRBD2 (5 bases). The CDR3 sequence is 17 residues long. Trimming took off 0 bases at V and 3 bases at J, with 15 bases between the two ends. In germline, CDR1 is LNHNV, CDR2 YYDKDF (reference sequence). The CDR3 region is CATSRDFRSGGYNEQFF. The CDR3 nucleotides are TGTGCCACCAGCAGAGACTTTAGGTCCGGAGGCTACAATGAGCAGTTCTTC.

There are a few counts of this clonotype. The rearrangement joins TRBV7-9 to TRBJ1-4; the D is unclear. Trimming took off 4 bases at V and 5 bases at J, with 5 bases between the two ends. Germline CDR1 SEHNR, CDR2 FQNEAQ (reference sequence). The CDR3 totals 12 residues. CDR3 bases: TGTGCCAGCAGCTCCCAGAATGAAAAACTGTTTTTT. Protein: CASSSQNEKLFF.

This clonotype was counted between two and nine times. At one end the junction does not follow the germline gene, possibly because of a read error. The chain is built from TRBV5-6 and TRBJ1-6, with 7 bases lining up with TRBD1. Germline V gene lookup returns CDR1 SGHDT and CDR2 YYEEEE. The CDR3 loop spans 16 amino acids. The CDR3 region is CASNLGDSLYNSPLHF. CDR3 coding DNA: TGTGCCAGCAACTTGGGGGACAGCCTCTATAATTCACCCCTCCACTTT.

As to this clonotype: The CDR3 does not close with the conserved phenylalanine or tryptophan, likely indicating a read error. V usage is TRBV7-9 and J usage is TRBJ1-2, with 7 nucleotides matching TRBD1. Per the germline V gene, CDR1 is SEHNR and CDR2 is FQNEAQ (reference sequence). V dropped 3 bases and J dropped 5; count of bases not matched to a gene: 6. This CDR3 is built from 14 residues. The CDR3 nucleotides read TGTGCCAGCAGCTTGGACAGGTTCCCTTATGGCTACACCCTC. As protein: CASSLDRFPYGYTL.

This clonotype was counted only a few times. This may be a read error: a much more frequent sequence differs by one nucleotide. The gene calls are TRBV24-1 and TRBJ2-1; unclear D gene. CDR3 length: 11 residues. Deletions cut 7 bases from V and 5 bases from J, with 5 bases between. Germline V gene data show CDR1 as KGHDR and CDR2 as SFDVKD. The CDR3 loop reads CATSLNNEQFF. CDR3 sequence (DNA): TGTGCCACCAGCTTAAACAATGAGCAGTTCTTC.

CDR3 in amino acids: CASSITAGGSYNEQFF. CDR3 nucleotide sequence: TGTGCCAGTAGTATTACGGCGGGGGGATCCTACAATGAGCAGTTCTTC. The rearrangement joins TRBV19 to TRBJ2-1; 8 bases agree with TRBD2. J lost 1 base, V lost 3 bases, and 5 bases had no gene match. This CDR3 contains 16 residues. The germline gives CDR1 LNHDA, CDR2 SQIVND (reference sequence). Full variable domain (remainder filled in from reference TRBV19 and TRBJ2-1): DGGITQSPKYLFRKEGQNVTLSCEQNLNHDAMYWYRQDPGQGLRLIYYSQIVNDFQKGDIAEGYSVSREKKESFPLTVTSAQKNPTAFYLCASSITAGGSYNEQFFGPGTRLTVL.

This clonotype was picked up many times. The chain is built from TRBV3-1 and TRBJ1-1; D is unresolved. From germline, CDR1 is LGHDT and CDR2 YNNKEL (reference sequence). The CDR3 extends over 13 amino acids. V shed 0 bases and J shed 11 bases, with 13 bases lying between them. CDR3 sequence reads: CASSQDLSRTAFF. The CDR3 DNA reads as TGTGCCAGCAGCCAAGATCTTTCGAGGACGGCTTTCTTT.

This clonotype was recorded many times. The chain couples TRBV5-1 to TRBJ2-3; D is perhaps TRBD1 (5 bases). This CDR3 contains 13 residues. Germline V lookup: CDR1 SGHRS, CDR2 YFSETQ. V lost 8 bases and J lost 6, with 16 bases in between. CDR3 coding DNA: TGCGCCAGTCCGGGCCCTCCAGGGGATACGCAGTATTTT. It yields the protein CASPGPPGDTQYF. The full variable domain, completed using reference TRBV5-1 and TRBJ2-3, is KAGVTQTPRYLIKTRGQQVTLSCSPISGHRSVSWYQQTPGQGLQFLFEYFSETQRNKGNFPGRFSGRQFSNSRSEMNVSTLELGDSALYLCASPGPPGDTQYFGPGTRLTVL.

This clonotype was counted at least ten times. The rearrangement joins TRBV3-1 to TRBJ2-1; D may match TRBD1 or TRBD2 (5 bases each). Between the trimmed V and J ends, which lost 0 bases and 6 bases, there was a span of 18 bases. Per the germline V gene, CDR1 is LGHDT and CDR2 is YNNKEL (reference sequence). CDR3 length equals 17 residues. CDR3 in DNA: TGTGCCAGCAGCCAAGATAAGGGACGCCACCGCGGCAATGAGCAGTTCTTC. The encoded protein is CASSQDKGRHRGNEQFF.

This clonotype was seen more than once but under ten times. This chain links TRBV9 with TRBJ2-3; the match to TRBD1 covers 8 bases. J gave up 4 bases and V 3 bases, and 10 bases lay outside the gene matches. The germline V gene has CDR1 SGDLS and CDR2 YYNGEE. The CDR3 consists of 16 residues. Written as DNA, the CDR3 is TGTGCCAGCAGCGAGAGGGCAGGGGGCAGCGCAGATACGCAGTATTTT. Its protein is CASSERAGGSADTQYF.

V and J are TRBV29-1 and TRBJ2-4; D may be TRBD1 (5 bases). There are 12 residues in the CDR3. The V end was cut by 6 bases, the J end by 5 bases, with 11 bases between. Per the germline V gene, CDR1 is SQVTM and CDR2 is ANQGSEA. The CDR3 is CSVGHWENIQYF. For the CDR3, the DNA is TGCAGCGTCGGACATTGGGAAAACATTCAGTACTTC.

The chain joins TRBV29-1 to TRBJ1-5; D may be TRBD1 (5 bases). Trimming shortened V by 4 bases and J by 4 bases, and 8 bases separated the two germline ends. This CDR3 has 12 residues. From germline, CDR1 is SQVTM and CDR2 ANQGSEA. The CDR3 DNA reads as TGCAGCGTTGCGGGGCAGAATCAGCCCCAGCATTTT. Its translation: CSVAGQNQPQHF.